One and the same sample provided the 3 T cell receptor beta chains below, sequenced in a study of CD8+ T cells in alopecia areata. The sequencing template was cDNA reverse transcribed from extracted RNA. The table came from immunoSEQ multiplex PCR; TCRdb's copy has only in-frame clones and leaves some out. The sample yields 90,000 to 150,000 clones, around two fifths seen once. Sequencing input: CD4+ T cells sorted from blood. The receptors come from a human donor with alopecia areata.

The J gene is TRBJ2-5, the V gene TRBV29-1, with D uncertain. The V and J ends lost 5 bases and 0 bases respectively, with 7 bases between them. Germline V lookup: CDR1 SQVTM, CDR2 ANQGSEA. This CDR3 is built from 12 residues. The CDR3 region is CSVRLDQETQYF. For the CDR3, the DNA is TGCAGCGTTCGGCTGGACCAAGAGACCCAGTACTTC.

As to this clone: Other nucleotide sequences in the sample specify the same CDR3. J is TRBJ1-2 and V is TRBV14; D gene unclear. From germline, CDR1 is SGHDN and CDR2 FVKESK. The CDR3 is made up of 14 amino acids. V lost 1 base to trimming and J lost 7 bases, with 13 bases between them. The CDR3 DNA follows: TGTGCCAGCAGCCAAGTCGGAGGATTCGGTGGCTACACCTTC. Translating it yields CASSQVGGFGGYTF.

Judged by abundance, this clone is medium-sized (0.01 to 0.1%). The V and J genes are TRBV7-2 and TRBJ1-2, with D uncertain. The V and J ends lost 1 base and 6 bases respectively, with 12 bases between them. CDR1 is SGHTA and CDR2 is FQGNSA in the germline V gene. The CDR3 runs to 14 residues. CDR3 protein: CASSLGTPGDGYTF. The CDR3 coding sequence is TGTGCCAGCAGCTTAGGGACTCCAGGAGATGGCTACACCTTC.